This record concerns one TCR beta chain sequence. Germline CDR1 SGHAT, CDR2 FQNNGV. V dropped 6 bases and J dropped 3 bases, with 18 bases sitting between them. The CDR3 has 15 amino acids. Clones were read by immunoSEQ multiplex PCR, and TCRdb kept only the in-frame ones, dropping some. Among around 83,000 clones listed, approximately 94% were seen once. This sample stems from a study of technical replicates of blood from a few donors. The V call is TRBV11-2, the J call TRBJ2-7; D perhaps matches TRBD1 (5 bases). The sequencing sample was made of T cells isolated from PBMCs. The TCR sequence derives from a human donor in good health. The DNA for the CDR3 is TGTGCCAGCAGGACCTGGGGCGTCAGGGACTACGAGCAGTACTTC. The encoded protein is CASRTWGVRDYEQYF.